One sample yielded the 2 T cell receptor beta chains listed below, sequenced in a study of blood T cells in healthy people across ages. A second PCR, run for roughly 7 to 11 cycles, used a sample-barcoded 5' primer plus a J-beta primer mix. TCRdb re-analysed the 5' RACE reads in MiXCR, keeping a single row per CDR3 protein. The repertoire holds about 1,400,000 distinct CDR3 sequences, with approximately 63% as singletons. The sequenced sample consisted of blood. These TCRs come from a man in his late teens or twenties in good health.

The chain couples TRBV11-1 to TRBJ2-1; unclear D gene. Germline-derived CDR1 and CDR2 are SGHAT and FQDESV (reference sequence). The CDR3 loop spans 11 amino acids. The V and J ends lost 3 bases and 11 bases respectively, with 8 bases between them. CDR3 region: CASSFGLKQFF. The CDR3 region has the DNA TGTGCCAGCAGCTTCGGCCTTAAGCAGTTCTTC.

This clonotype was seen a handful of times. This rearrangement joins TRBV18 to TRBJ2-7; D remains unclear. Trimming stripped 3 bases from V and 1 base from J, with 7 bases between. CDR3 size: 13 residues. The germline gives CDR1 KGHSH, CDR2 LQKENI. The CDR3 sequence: CASSPPQSYEQYF. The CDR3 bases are TGTGCCAGCTCACCGCCCCAGTCCTACGAGCAGTACTTC.